What follows are 9 T cell receptor beta chains derived from one specimen sequenced in a study of human T cells and chemical hapten exposure. Time point noted: patch test 3, about 24 weeks after DPC sensitization. The treatment here: therapeutic diphenylcyclopropenone sensitization with weekly scalp DPC. TCRdb fed the RACE reads into MiXCR, producing one record per CDR3 protein. Altogether under 100,000 distinct CDR3 sequences are present, 11% being singletons, with the ten largest covering about 3.5%. The sample here was whole blood, taken in connection with sensitization to the hapten diphenylcyclopropenone (DPC). These receptors originate from a woman aged 45-65 years with alopecia areata. Some clones in this sample may be carry-over from other donors' samples.

This clonotype was recorded many times. The chain has TRBV2 and TRBJ2-1; TRBD1 matches 7 bases. V lost 2 bases to trimming and J lost 6 bases; unmatched junction nucleotides: 7. CDR1 is SNHLY, CDR2 FYNNEI, per germline. This CDR3 spans 15 amino acids. CDR3 protein: CASSERNRGGNEQFF. DNA of the CDR3: TGTGCCAGCAGTGAAAGGAACAGGGGTGGCAATGAGCAGTTCTTC. Full variable domain (rest looked up from reference TRBV2 and TRBJ2-1): EPEVTQTPSHQVTQMGQEVILRCVPISNHLYFYWYRQILGQKVEFLVSFYNNEISEKSEIFDDQFSVERPDGSNFTLKIRSTKLEDSAMYFCASSERNRGGNEQFFGPGTRLTVL.

This clonotype has more than one count but fewer than ten. The rearrangement uses TRBV5-1 and TRBJ2-7; D is unclear. The V end lost 3 bases, the J end lost 1 base, and 11 bases lay between the germline ends. The CDR3 loop spans 14 amino acids. The germline CDR1 and CDR2 sequences are SGHRS and YFSETQ. The CDR3 region is CASSSSSSSYEQYF. The CDR3 DNA is TGCGCCAGCAGCTCCAGCTCTAGTTCCTACGAGCAGTACTTC.

This clonotype was observed a few times. The gene calls are TRBV7-8 and TRBJ1-2; 9 nucleotides match TRBD1. V lost 5 bases and J lost 4; bases outside the gene matches: 8. Germline V gene sequence: CDR1 SGHVS, CDR2 FQNEAQ. CDR3 length equals 15 residues. CDR3 protein: CASSLSGTGPYGYTF. CDR3 nucleotides: TGTGCCAGCAGCCTGTCCGGGACAGGGCCCTATGGCTACACCTTC.

The table lists this clonotype with many counts. The rearrangement uses TRBV20-1 and TRBJ2-1; TRBD2 agrees at 8 bases. This CDR3 spans 13 amino acids. Trimming cost V 6 bases and J 3 bases; bases outside gene matches: 4. Per germline, CDR1 DFQATT and CDR2 SNEGSKA (reference sequence). The CDR3 here is CSAIAGHYNEQFF. CDR3 bases: TGCAGTGCCATAGCGGGACACTACAATGAGCAGTTCTTC.

This clonotype was seen more than once but under ten times. The gene calls are TRBV6-6 and TRBJ1-2; D is ambiguous. The CDR3 has 13 residues. The germline gives CDR1 MNHNY, CDR2 SVGAGI (reference sequence). V gave up 6 bases and J gave up 4 bases, with 12 bases separating them. CDR3 residues: CASSRGVGYGYTF. CDR3 DNA sequence: TGTGCCAGCAGCCGAGGAGTAGGCTATGGCTACACCTTC.

The rearrangement links TRBV27 to TRBJ1-6; tentatively, D is TRBD1 (5 bases). The V gene lost 6 bases and the J gene lost 7 bases, with 13 bases spanning the gap. This CDR3 spans 14 amino acids. Germline values: CDR1 MNHEY, CDR2 SMNVEV (reference sequence). As DNA, the CDR3 is TGTGCCAGCAGCAACCACCCAGGGAATTCACCCCTCCACTTT. Amino acids: CASSNHPGNSPLHF.

This clonotype was seen at least ten times. This rearrangement joins TRBV7-2 to TRBJ2-3; maybe TRBD1 (5 bases). The CDR3 consists of 16 residues. Germline V gives CDR1 SGHTA, CDR2 FQGNSA. The V end was cut by 4 bases, the J end by 0 bases, with 14 bases between. For the CDR3, the DNA is TGTGCCAGCAGCTCTATGGGGCGATCTAGCACAGATACGCAGTATTTT. Amino acid sequence: CASSSMGRSSTDTQYF.

This clonotype was observed a few times. The rearrangement joins TRBV28 to TRBJ2-3; TRBD2 aligns across 12 bases. V gave up 4 bases and J gave up 3 bases; unmatched junction bases: 5. This CDR3 comprises 16 residues. Germline CDR1 MDHEN, CDR2 SYDVKM. In nucleotides, the CDR3 is TGTGCCAGCAGTTCAGGACTAGCGGGAATTACAGATACGCAGTATTTT. Residues: CASSSGLAGITDTQYF.

This clonotype has a count of ten or more. CDR3 sequence (DNA): TGTGCCAGCAGCTTAGTTAGCTTGGGGGTCACTGAAGCTTTCTTT. Residues: CASSLVSLGVTEAFF. J is TRBJ1-1 and V is TRBV11-2; D is perhaps TRBD1 (5 bases). Between the trimmed V and J ends, which lost 1 base and 4 bases, there was a span of 13 bases. Per germline, CDR1 SGHAT and CDR2 FQNNGV. The CDR3 has 15 amino acids.